The 29 T cell receptor beta chains below were found in one sample sequenced in a study of T cell repertoires in cytomegalovirus infection. Each CDR3 protein gets one entry after TCRdb re-called the reads with MiXCR. The table records about 330,000 distinct CDR3 sequences, 9.5% of them present only once. The sequenced sample was PBMCs. Receptors originate from a human donor in good health (CMV status not recorded). Some clones in this sample may be carry-over from other donors' samples.

The rearrangement uses TRBV20-1 and TRBJ1-4; D call uncertain. Trimming left V 3 bases short and J 1 base short, with 9 bases between. The CDR3 totals 14 residues. CDR1 DFQATT and CDR2 SNEGSKA come from the germline V gene (reference sequence). The chain's CDR3 is CSASSSLTNEKLFF. The DNA for the CDR3 is TGCAGTGCTAGTTCTTCCTTAACTAATGAAAAACTGTTTTTT.

The V and J genes are TRBV5-4 and TRBJ2-1; TRBD2 aligns across 8 bases. The CDR3 contains 14 residues. Germline values: CDR1 SGHNT, CDR2 YYREEE (reference sequence). The trim removed 4 bases at V and 6 bases at J, leaving 6 bases unmatched. The CDR3 DNA sequence: TGTGCCAGCAGCCTTCAGCGGGGGTCCAATGAGCAGTTCTTC. This translates into CASSLQRGSNEQFF. The full variable domain, rest sourced from reference TRBV5-4 and TRBJ2-1, is ETGVTQSPTHLIKTRGQQVTLRCSSQSGHNTVSWYQQALGQGPQFIFQYYREEENGRGNFPPRFSGLQFPNYSSELNVNALELDDSALYLCASSLQRGSNEQFFGPGTRLTVL.

The rearrangement joins TRBV12-3 or TRBV12-4 to TRBJ2-1, with D possibly matching TRBD2 (6 bases). The CDR3 consists of 13 residues. Trimming removed 7 bases from V and 5 bases from J, with 12 bases in between. CDR3 loop: CASTLGLNNEQFF. CDR3 coding DNA: TGTGCCAGCACCCTGGGACTGAACAATGAGCAGTTCTTC.

The table lists this clonotype with a few counts. This CDR3 reads CASSSGVATGELFF. Written as DNA, the CDR3 is TGTGCCAGCAGTTCGGGAGTAGCCACCGGGGAGCTGTTTTTT. J is TRBJ2-2 and V is TRBV6-5, with D possibly TRBD2 on 6 matching bases. The V end was cut by 4 bases, the J end by 4 bases, with 10 bases between. The CDR3 extends over 14 amino acids. CDR1 is MNHEY and CDR2 is SVGAGI in the germline V gene.

This clonotype has ten or more counts. The gene calls are TRBV27 and TRBJ2-2; the match to TRBD2 covers 10 bases. Germline trimming cut 7 bases from V and 4 bases from J; bases unmatched to any gene: 18. CDR1 and CDR2 (germline): MNHEY, SMNVEV (reference sequence). The CDR3 covers 19 residues. This CDR3 reads CASNRLAGIPLSPTGELFF. In DNA, the CDR3 is TGTGCCAGCAACAGACTAGCGGGTATCCCACTATCCCCCACCGGGGAGCTGTTTTTT.

This clonotype turned up a few times. This sequence joins TRBV7-9 and TRBJ1-5; TRBD1 matches 7 bases. CDR3 size: 12 residues. V lost 5 bases to trimming and J lost 7 bases; unmatched junction nucleotides: 2. The V gene's germline CDR1 is SEHNR and CDR2 FQNEAQ (reference sequence). The CDR3 region has the DNA TGTGCCAGCAGCACAGGGGTCCAGCCCCAGCATTTT. Translation: CASSTGVQPQHF. Drawing the rest from reference TRBV7-9 and TRBJ1-5, the complete variable domain is DTGVSQNPRHKITKRGQNVTFRCDPISEHNRLYWYRQTLGQGPEFLTYFQNEAQLEKSRLLSDRFSAERPKGSFSTLEIQRTEQGDSAMYLCASSTGVQPQHFGDGTRLSIL.

The chain couples TRBV27 to TRBJ1-4, with D tentatively TRBD1 (5 bases). Germline CDR1 is MNHEY and CDR2 is SMNVEV (reference sequence). Trimming shortened V by 2 bases and J by 7 bases, and 14 bases separated the two germline ends. The CDR3 sequence is 15 residues long. The CDR3 is CASSLTGTLPEKLFF. In DNA form, the CDR3 reads TGTGCCAGCAGTTTAACCGGGACGCTCCCTGAAAAACTGTTTTTT.

At least ten counts were recorded for this clonotype. The V call is TRBV7-8, the J call TRBJ2-6; D perhaps matches TRBD2 (6 bases). The V end lost 5 bases, the J end lost 0 bases, and 17 bases lay between the germline ends. CDR3 size: 18 residues. Germline loops: CDR1 SGHVS, CDR2 FQNEAQ. The CDR3 DNA follows: TGTGCCAGCAGCCCTCTCCCCCTCGGGAGCTCTGGGGCCAACGTCCTGACTTTC. It specifies CASSPLPLGSSGANVLTF.

This clonotype was seen repeatedly, ten times or more. V is TRBV7-2 and J is TRBJ1-4; the D gene is possibly TRBD1 (6 bases). Germline loops: CDR1 SGHTA, CDR2 FQGNSA. V was clipped by 3 bases and J by 7 bases, with 21 bases between them. The CDR3 is made up of 17 amino acids. CDR3 in DNA: TGTGCCAGCAGCTTGGGGGGAGGGGGTGGAGCGGGTGAAAAACTGTTTTTT. Its protein product is CASSLGGGGGAGEKLFF.

In its sample, this clonotype was seen many times. The V call is TRBV4-2, the J call TRBJ1-1; possibly TRBD1 for D (6 bases). Germline V CDR1 and CDR2: LGHNA, YNFKEQ. Trimming pared 4 bases from V and 0 bases from J, leaving 12 bases between. This CDR3 region has 15 residues. CDR3 sequence reads: CASSLQGGMNTEAFF. The CDR3 region has the DNA TGTGCCAGCAGCCTACAAGGGGGGATGAACACTGAAGCTTTCTTT.

The chain combines TRBV7-2 with TRBJ1-1; D may be TRBD1 (5 bases). The length of the CDR3 is 13 residues. V was shortened by 1 base and J by 6 bases, with 9 bases between the two germline ends. Germline V gene sequence: CDR1 SGHTA, CDR2 FQGNSA. The CDR3 loop reads CASSLGGEPEAFF. DNA of the CDR3: TGTGCCAGCAGCTTAGGGGGGGAACCTGAAGCTTTCTTT.

This clonotype came up many times. V usage is TRBV7-2 and J usage is TRBJ2-3; D unclear. CDR1 SGHTA and CDR2 FQGNSA come from the germline V gene. The CDR3 runs to 14 residues. V was shortened by 0 bases and J by 1 base, with 5 bases between the two germline ends. The CDR3 DNA sequence: TGTGCCAGCAGCTTAGCGGGTCGCACAGATACGCAGTATTTT. Translating gives CASSLAGRTDTQYF. Drawing the rest from reference TRBV7-2 and TRBJ2-3, the complete variable domain is GAGVSQSPSNKVTEKGKDVELRCDPISGHTALYWYRQSLGQGLEFLIYFQGNSAPDKSGLPSDRFSAERTGGSVSTLTIQRTQQEDSAVYLCASSLAGRTDTQYFGPGTRLTVL.

This clonotype was detected a few times. The chain joins TRBV6-1 to TRBJ1-6; 8 positions agree with TRBD1. The CDR3 sequence is 15 residues long. The trim removed 5 bases at V and 7 bases at J, leaving 7 bases unmatched. CDR1 and CDR2 (germline): MNHNS, SASEGT. Written as DNA, the CDR3 is TGTGCCAGCAGTTCGGCGACAGGGGTCAATTCACCCCTCCACTTT. It yields the protein CASSSATGVNSPLHF.

The chain combines TRBV19 with TRBJ2-1, with TRBD2 matching over 8 bases. The CDR3 is made up of 14 amino acids. V lost 3 bases, J lost 10 bases, and 8 bases stayed unmatched. Germline V gives CDR1 LNHDA, CDR2 SQIVND (reference sequence). The CDR3 loop is CASSMARVAGEQFF. For the CDR3, the DNA is TGTGCCAGTAGTATGGCCAGAGTAGCGGGAGAGCAGTTCTTC. Supplemented by reference TRBV19 and TRBJ2-1, the full variable domain reads DGGITQSPKYLFRKEGQNVTLSCEQNLNHDAMYWYRQDPGQGLRLIYYSQIVNDFQKGDIAEGYSVSREKKESFPLTVTSAQKNPTAFYLCASSMARVAGEQFFGPGTRLTVL.

This clonotype was detected many times. As DNA, the CDR3 is TGCGCCAGCAGTCAGTTTTTGGGCAGGGACCCACCCCGTGGGTCCTACGAGCAGTACTTC. Protein sequence: CASSQFLGRDPPRGSYEQYF. The V gene is TRBV23-1, the J gene TRBJ2-7; the D call may be TRBD1 or TRBD2 (5 bases each). TRBV23-1 is placed among ORFs of uncertain function. This CDR3 region has 20 residues. V dropped 3 bases and J dropped 1 base, with 28 bases sitting between them.

This clonotype has more than one count but fewer than ten. The gene calls are TRBV5-1 and TRBJ1-5; 7 bases agree with TRBD1. Germline values: CDR1 SGHRS, CDR2 YFSETQ. The CDR3 length is 15 residues. With 3 bases clipped from V and 2 bases from J, the junction kept 5 bases outside the gene matches. DNA for the CDR3: TGCGCCAGCAGCTATGGGACAGAGGGCAATCAGCCCCAGCATTTT. Encoded protein: CASSYGTEGNQPQHF.

The sample holds many counts of this clonotype. J is TRBJ1-2 and V is TRBV7-2; tentatively, D is TRBD1 (5 bases). V lost 1 base, J lost 7 bases, and 10 bases lay in between. This CDR3 has 13 amino acids. The V gene's germline CDR1 is SGHTA and CDR2 FQGNSA. The CDR3, as DNA: TGTGCCAGCAGCTTAGTATGGGGGAGTGGCTACACCTTC. Translating it yields CASSLVWGSGYTF.

This chain connects TRBV6-2 or TRBV6-3 to TRBJ2-7; a possible D gene is TRBD2 (5 bases). V was pared by 4 bases and J by 4 bases, with 8 bases between. This CDR3 has 12 amino acids. CDR1 MNHEY and CDR2 SVGEGT come from the germline V gene. CDR3 region: CASSFGLYEQYF. The CDR3 DNA sequence: TGTGCCAGCAGTTTTGGACTGTACGAGCAGTACTTC.

A few counts support this clonotype. Here the CDR3 DNA reads TGCAGTGCTAGAGGTCAGGGGGCTGCCGAGCAGTACTTC. Protein product: CSARGQGAAEQYF. The V gene is TRBV20-1, the J gene TRBJ2-7; 8 bases are shared with TRBD1. CDR3 length: 13 residues. V shed 1 base and J 6 bases; nucleotides not matched to a gene: 5. The germline V gene has CDR1 DFQATT and CDR2 SNEGSKA (reference sequence).

This clonotype has at least ten counts. The chain joins TRBV6-2 or TRBV6-3 to TRBJ2-6; 12 nucleotides agree with TRBD1. Germline assignment: CDR1 MNHEY and CDR2 SVGEGT. The junction had 9 bases not matched to a gene; V was cut back by 6 bases and J by 0 bases. The CDR3 totals 19 residues. This chain's CDR3 is CASSSLGQGAISGANVLTF. The DNA of the CDR3 is TGTGCCAGCAGCTCACTGGGACAGGGGGCTATCTCTGGGGCCAACGTCCTGACTTTC.

This rearrangement joins TRBV7-9 to TRBJ1-1; D is unclear. V shed 3 bases and J shed 8 bases, with 16 bases lying between them. The CDR3 is 14 amino acids. Germline V gives CDR1 SEHNR, CDR2 FQNEAQ (reference sequence). CDR3 nucleotide sequence: TGTGCCAGCAGCTTCCGGGTCCCTCCCCCCGAAGCTTTCTTT. This sequence encodes CASSFRVPPPEAFF.

There are a few counts of this clonotype. The rearrangement links TRBV6-1 to TRBJ2-1; perhaps D is TRBD1 or TRBD2 (5 bases each). V was clipped by 7 bases and J by 6 bases, with 16 bases between them. This CDR3 region has 14 residues. The germline V gene has CDR1 MNHNS and CDR2 SASEGT. CDR3 amino acids: CASKFRAGTNEQFF. DNA of the CDR3: TGTGCCAGCAAGTTCAGGGCAGGGACCAATGAGCAGTTCTTC.

As regards this clonotype: This may be a read error: a much more frequent sequence differs by one nucleotide. V and J are TRBV25-1 and TRBJ1-1; 7 nucleotides align to TRBD1. CDR3 size: 13 residues. The germline V gene encodes CDR1 MGHDK and CDR2 SYGVNS. In DNA, the CDR3 is TGTGCCAGCATGAAGGGGGCGAACGCTGAAGCTTTCTTT. Protein: CASMKGANAEAFF.

This clonotype was seen a few times. The chain employs TRBV28 and TRBJ1-1, with D possibly being TRBD1 (5 bases). Germline V CDR1 and CDR2: MDHEN, SYDVKM. There are 16 residues in the CDR3. The V end was cut by 6 bases, the J end by 0 bases, with 17 bases between. CDR3 DNA: TGTGCCAGCAGGCCTAAGGTGGGGACGGTGAACACTGAAGCTTTCTTT. Its translation is CASRPKVGTVNTEAFF.

This rearrangement joins TRBV18 to TRBJ1-5; no reliable D call. V lost 3 bases and J 0 bases, leaving 6 bases between the germline ends. The germline V gene encodes CDR1 KGHSH and CDR2 LQKENI. The length of the CDR3 is 14 residues. Here the CDR3 reads CASSPYSSNQPQHF. CDR3 DNA: TGTGCCAGCTCACCCTACTCTAGCAATCAGCCCCAGCATTTT.

Only a few counts were recorded for this clonotype. The rearrangement joins TRBV4-3 to TRBJ1-5, with TRBD1 matching 7 bases. CDR1 and CDR2 (germline): LGHNA, YSLEER. After removal of 1 base from V and 0 bases from J, the junction contained 12 bases not matched to a gene. The CDR3 loop spans 19 amino acids. DNA of the CDR3: TGCGCCAGCAGCCAAGGTTGGACAGGAGGGAATATTAGCAATCAGCCCCAGCATTTT. Its protein product is CASSQGWTGGNISNQPQHF.

The chain employs TRBV15 and TRBJ2-5, with 14 positions matching TRBD2. CDR3 length: 17 residues. Germline V lookup: CDR1 LNHNV, CDR2 YYDKDF (reference sequence). V trimming: 2 bases; J trimming: 5 bases; junction bases outside the gene matches: 7. CDR3 DNA: TGTGCCACCAGCAGACGGACTAGCGGGGGGCCGAGGGAGACCCAGTACTTC. This sequence encodes CATSRRTSGGPRETQYF.

This clonotype was recorded many times. V is TRBV12-3 or TRBV12-4 and J is TRBJ2-5; 7 bases align to TRBD1. The J segment lost 0 bases and the V segment lost 3 bases, leaving 4 bases of the junction unmatched. This CDR3 comprises 15 residues. Written as DNA, the CDR3 is TGTGCCAGCAGTTTTGGGACAGTAAACCAAGAGACCCAGTACTTC. As protein: CASSFGTVNQETQYF.

The V call is TRBV12-3 or TRBV12-4, the J call TRBJ2-7; no firm D call. V was shortened by 6 bases and J by 8 bases, with 17 bases between the two germline ends. The CDR3 has 13 residues. CDR3 in DNA: TGTGCCAGCAGCCGTACGGACCCTACGAAGCAGTACTTC. Translation gives CASSRTDPTKQYF.